The sample holds many counts of the clone carrying this T cell receptor (beta chain). Its antigen is not identified. CDR3 length: 13 residues. Germline loops: CDR1 SGHRS, CDR2 YFSETQ. The V gene lost 3 bases and the J gene lost 3 bases, with 7 bases spanning the gap. The record originates from a study of CD8 T cells in ankylosing spondylitis. Each CDR3 protein is one row after TCRdb ran MiXCR on the 5' RACE reads. The sample has 300,000 to 400,000 distinct CDR3 sequences, under 14% seen once. General observations from the study: As for the disease-linked clones, they showed a CD8+ phenotype and occurred at relatively low frequencies in peripheral blood. Disease-linked clones reportedly showed significant enrichment in matched ankylosing spondylitis synovial fluid. Ankylosing spondylitis blood appeared to be characterized by a TCR beta motif of roughly eight highly homologous variants.

V usage is TRBV5-1 and J usage is TRBJ1-5; D unresolved. Sequencing was performed on blood, either unsorted or a sorted T cell fraction (not recorded which). The receptor comes from a female donor with ankylosing spondylitis or in good health (not recorded which). As DNA, the CDR3 is TGCGCCAGCAGCTCCGACCCCAATCAGCCCCAGCATTTT. Translated: CASSSDPNQPQHF.